This entry features one T cell receptor (beta chain) sequence. The data originate from a study of blood T cell repertoires in COVID-19. Study in general: Samples representing acute and convalescent COVID-19 were sourced from the United States, Italy and Spain.

Assay used: immunoSEQ multiplex PCR; TCRdb lists only in-frame clones, some missing. Of roughly 260,000 clones listed, more than 75% are singletons. Germline loops: CDR1 SEHNR, CDR2 FQNEAQ (reference sequence). The V segment lost 5 bases and the J segment 7 bases; nucleotides outside the gene matches: 5. The CDR3 has 14 residues. The sequence derives from a woman between 50 and 59 years old with acute or convalescent COVID-19. Sequencing was carried out using peripheral blood. V gene TRBV7-9 combines with J gene TRBJ1-4; 9 positions match TRBD1. CDR3 loop: CASSPQGAGEKLFF. CDR3 nucleotides: TGTGCCAGCAGCCCACAGGGGGCAGGTGAAAAACTGTTTTTT. Together with reference TRBV7-9 and TRBJ1-4, the CDR3 gives the full variable domain: DTGVSQNPRHKITKRGQNVTFRCDPISEHNRLYWYRQTLGQGPEFLTYFQNEAQLEKSRLLSDRFSAERPKGSFSTLEIQRTEQGDSAMYLCASSPQGAGEKLFFGSGTQLSVL.